In its sample, the clone carrying this T cell receptor beta chain was seen a few times. This sample was included in a study of T-cell memory formation after mild COVID-19. CDR1 MNHEY and CDR2 SVGAGI come from the germline V gene. This CDR3 is built from 18 residues. J gave up 0 bases and V 6 bases, and 7 bases lay outside the gene matches. TCRdb re-derived calls from the 5' RACE reads in MiXCR, one entry per CDR3 protein. The sample yields fewer than 250,000 distinct CDR3 sequences, around 26% seen once. Sequencing was carried out using PBMCs or a T cell subset sorted from them (not recorded which). The chain links TRBV6-5 to TRBJ2-1, with 14 positions matching TRBD2. This receptor was obtained from an adult woman who had mild COVID-19 (a few samples of this study predate the infection). Cell type and time point are not known. The chain's CDR3 is CASRGTSGGLSSYNEQFF. Written as DNA, the CDR3 is TGTGCCAGCAGAGGGACTAGCGGGGGCCTAAGCTCCTACAATGAGCAGTTCTTC.